The table lists the clone carrying this TCR beta chain with a count of one. Antigen unknown. This is likely a read error, given that the CDR3 carries no conserved phenylalanine or tryptophan at its end. Germline V gives CDR1 SGHAT, CDR2 FQNNGV. Trimming shortened V by 4 bases and J by 5 bases, and 8 bases separated the two germline ends. The CDR3 has 12 amino acids. These data come from a study of CD8+CD57+ T cells in acquired aplastic anemia. Findings and caveats of the study: The CD8+ Simpson's diversity of patients and controls was not significantly different.

Whoever was chosen for sequencing had shown CD8+CD57+ cell expansion by flow cytometry. For CDR3 and TCR beta VDJ profiling, genomic DNA was the template used. TCRdb passed the reads through MiXCR, listing each CDR3 protein once. The sample yields about 58,000 distinct CDR3 sequences, approximately 52% seen once. The specimen was sorted CD4+, CD8+, or CD8+CD57+ T cells (not recorded which) from PBMCs. This clonotype was sampled from a human donor with aplastic anemia. The rearrangement links TRBV11-2 to TRBJ2-5, with D unclear. CDR3 DNA: TGTGCCAGCAGCTCCCACTTGGAGACCCAGTACTCC. Encoded protein: CASSSHLETQYS.